Detailed here is one T cell receptor beta chain. Its antigen remains unknown. Primers included in the PCR were 60 Vbeta and 13 Jbeta primers. Some clones are missing from TCRdb's copy, which holds only in-frame ones; the method was immunoSEQ multiplex PCR. Seen here are around 100,000 clones, approximately 80% observed once, and the top ten hold approximately 1.7%. This sample was taken from a study of cytomegalovirus exposure and HLA in healthy donors. V was pared by 6 bases and J by 3 bases, with 15 bases of the junction left unmatched. There are 18 residues in the CDR3. Germline V gene lookup returns CDR1 MDHEN and CDR2 SYDVKM. Study-level points and caveats: Sequencing likely caused a cluster of highly shared sequence variants. The study flagged about 150 TCR beta chains as cytomegalovirus-associated. Per published accounts, TCR beta sequences correctly predicted the HLA-A and HLA-B alleles of most subjects.

The sequencing sample was made of PBMCs. This rearrangement joins TRBV28 to TRBJ1-2; TRBD1 matches at 11 bases. The receptor's source is a woman aged 35 to 49 in good health and CMV-seronegative. The CDR3 here is CASRPRTGQGAADYGYTF. The CDR3 DNA follows: TGTGCCAGCAGGCCGCGAACCGGACAGGGGGCGGCGGACTATGGCTACACCTTC.